These 10 T cell receptor beta chains were all obtained from the same sample, sequenced in a study of shared clonotypes between healthy human individuals. This table comes from immunoSEQ multiplex PCR, and its TCRdb copy is limited to in-frame clones, with some not included. The sample consists of under 650,000 clones, almost 97% of them appearing once. Material for sequencing was naive CD4+ T cells sorted from blood. Subset described: CD45RA+ positively selected. These receptors all stem from a woman aged 25 to 39 in good health.

The chain recombines TRBV5-1 with TRBJ2-1; TRBD2 agrees at 7 bases. Unmatched junction bases numbered 6, after V lost 0 bases and J lost 6 bases. This CDR3 contains 15 residues. The germline CDR1 and CDR2 sequences are SGHRS and YFSETQ. The CDR3 region has the DNA TGCGCCAGCAGCTTGGCCGGGACTACCGGCAATGAGCAGTTCTTC. Its protein product is CASSLAGTTGNEQFF.

J is TRBJ2-1 and V is TRBV19; D not resolved. CDR3 size: 16 residues. Deletions cut 5 bases from V and 7 bases from J, with 21 bases between. CDR1 LNHDA and CDR2 SQIVND come from the germline V gene (reference sequence). The CDR3 here is CASSPPADQLGNEQFF. CDR3 DNA: TGTGCCAGTAGTCCCCCGGCAGATCAACTTGGGAATGAGCAGTTCTTC.

The count of this clone is one. This chain connects TRBV28 to TRBJ2-1; D unclear. CDR1 is MDHEN, CDR2 SYDVKM, per germline. CDR3 length: 15 amino acids. Trimming left V 3 bases short and J 0 bases short, with 9 bases between. The CDR3 DNA reads as TGTGCCAGCAGTTTGGCGTTCAGCTCCTACAATGAGCAGTTCTTC. It specifies CASSLAFSSYNEQFF.

This sequence joins TRBV28 and TRBJ1-5; D not certain. Germline assignment: CDR1 MDHEN and CDR2 SYDVKM. The CDR3 length is 16 residues. Trimming pared 5 bases from V and 0 bases from J, leaving 14 bases between. Here the CDR3 DNA reads TGTGCCAGCAGTCAGAGCCAGTTTTATAGCAATCAGCCCCAGCATTTT. Translating it yields CASSQSQFYSNQPQHF.

The chain joins TRBV5-6 to TRBJ1-3, with D possibly being TRBD1 (6 bases). The V gene lost 4 bases and the J gene lost 8 bases, with 25 bases spanning the gap. Germline lookup yields CDR1 SGHDT and CDR2 YYEEEE. This CDR3 contains 17 residues. CDR3 sequence: CASSEGRGATWRHTIYF. The CDR3 DNA follows: TGTGCCAGCAGCGAAGGTCGGGGGGCCACTTGGAGGCACACCATATATTTT.

The chain is built from TRBV25-1 and TRBJ1-2; D remains unclear. Germline V gene data show CDR1 as MGHDK and CDR2 as SYGVNS. V shed 1 base and J shed 6 bases, with 12 bases lying between them. The length of the CDR3 is 14 residues. This CDR3 reads CASSESRGEHGYTF. The CDR3 coding sequence is TGTGCCAGCAGTGAATCTCGTGGAGAGCATGGCTACACCTTC.

This chain connects TRBV5-6 to TRBJ1-3, with a weak D call TRBD1 (5 bases). V was cut by 5 bases and J by 2 bases, with 14 bases left in between. Germline V gene sequence: CDR1 SGHDT, CDR2 YYEEEE. The CDR3 covers 15 residues. CDR3 residues: CASSFYGQAGNTIYF. CDR3 nucleotide sequence: TGTGCCAGCAGTTTCTACGGACAAGCTGGAAACACCATATATTTT.

This chain joins TRBV28 and TRBJ2-7, with D perhaps matching TRBD1 or TRBD2 (6 bases each). CDR3 length: 14 amino acids. The germline gives CDR1 MDHEN, CDR2 SYDVKM. Trimming cost V 7 bases and J 4 bases, with 17 bases left between them. The CDR3 region is CASTLGGQKYEQYF. In DNA form, the CDR3 reads TGTGCCAGCACCCTCGGGGGACAAAAATACGAGCAGTACTTC.

As concerns this clone: The sample has other DNA sequences that encode this CDR3 too. The chain recombines TRBV9 with TRBJ2-7; 8 bases agree with TRBD2. Germline CDR1 SGDLS, CDR2 YYNGEE. Germline trimming cut 0 bases from V and 2 bases from J; bases unmatched to any gene: 1. The CDR3 runs 14 residues. CDR3 DNA: TGTGCCAGCAGCGTAGCGGGAGGGCCCTACGAGCAGTACTTC. Translating gives CASSVAGGPYEQYF. Drawing the rest from reference TRBV9 and TRBJ2-7, the complete variable domain is DSGVTQTPKHLITATGQRVTLRCSPRSGDLSVYWYQQSLDQGLQFLIQYYNGEERAKGNILERFSAQQFPDLHSELNLSSLELGDSALYFCASSVAGGPYEQYFGPGTRLTVT.

This chain connects TRBV5-1 to TRBJ2-1, with a possible D match to TRBD1 (5 bases). Trimming shortened V by 4 bases and J by 7 bases, and 15 bases separated the two germline ends. The CDR3 is 14 amino acids. CDR1 SGHRS and CDR2 YFSETQ come from the germline V gene. For the CDR3, the DNA is TGCGCCAGCAGCGTCGACGGGCCAGGGAATGAGCAGTTCTTC. Translated: CASSVDGPGNEQFF.